This TCR beta chain was sequenced in a study of cytomegalovirus exposure and HLA in healthy donors. Across the study: HLA-typed donors were the source of 86 million or so unique TCRs held in an early data release.

Points on this clone: The antigen is undetermined.

J was trimmed by 1 base and V by 4 bases; bases with no gene match: 9. Germline assignment: CDR1 SGHVS and CDR2 FQNEAQ. CDR3 length: 17 residues. The primer mix had 60 Vbeta and 13 Jbeta primers. The repertoire was sequenced with immunoSEQ multiplex PCR; TCRdb's copy has only in-frame clones and lacks some. The data hold around 100,000 clones, with about 80% observed a single time. Study-wide results and caveats: Most TCR beta V segments were productive about 87% or about 30% of the time in an earlier analysis. TCR beta sequences reportedly predicted most subjects' HLA-A and HLA-B alleles accurately.

The sequencing input was PBMCs. The receptor was derived from a middle-aged man in good health and CMV-seronegative. The V and J genes are TRBV7-8 and TRBJ1-1, with 10 bases that match TRBD1. CDR3 sequence: CASSSTGGSVPNTEAFF. The CDR3, as DNA: TGTGCCAGCAGCTCGACAGGGGGCTCTGTTCCGAACACTGAAGCTTTCTTT.